This T cell receptor (beta chain) was sequenced in a study of T-cell memory formation after mild COVID-19. As to this clonotype: Its matching antigen is unknown.

TCRdb called the 5' RACE reads again in MiXCR, with one record for every CDR3 protein. This table has fewer than 450,000 distinct CDR3 sequences, 24% appearing once. Study-level results: Contracting CD8+ clones were enriched in EMRA, CD4+ mainly in CM and EM.

CDR1 and CDR2 (germline): DFQATT, SNEGSKA (reference sequence). V lost 1 base, J lost 0 bases, and 7 bases lay in between. The length of the CDR3 is 14 residues. This chain connects TRBV20-1 to TRBJ1-5, with D maybe TRBD1 (6 bases). Material: PBMCs or a T cell subset sorted from them (not recorded which). The receptor comes from an adult woman who had mild COVID-19 (a few samples of this study predate the infection). Cell type and time point are not known. CDR3 sequence reads: CSARVRGSNQPQHF. For the CDR3, the DNA is TGCAGTGCTAGAGTCAGGGGTAGCAATCAGCCCCAGCATTTT.